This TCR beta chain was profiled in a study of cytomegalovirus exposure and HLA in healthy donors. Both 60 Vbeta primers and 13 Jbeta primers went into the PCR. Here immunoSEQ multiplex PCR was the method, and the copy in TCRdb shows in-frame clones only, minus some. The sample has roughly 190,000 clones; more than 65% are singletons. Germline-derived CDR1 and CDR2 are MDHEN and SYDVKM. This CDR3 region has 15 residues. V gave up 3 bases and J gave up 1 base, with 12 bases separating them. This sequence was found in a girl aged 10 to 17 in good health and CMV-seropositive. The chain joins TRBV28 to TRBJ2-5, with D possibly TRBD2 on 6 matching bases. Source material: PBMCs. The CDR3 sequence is CASSLAGSFQETQYF. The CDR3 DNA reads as TGTGCCAGCAGTTTGGCGGGGTCCTTCCAAGAGACCCAGTACTTC.